By share, the clone carrying this TCR beta chain counts as medium-sized. Its antigen is still unknown. The sample originates from a study of T and B cells in COVID-19 patients. Study details: Blood was sampled from COVID-19 patients who were either actively infected or recovered. Of 20 to 25 active-infection patients, 15 to 18 carried comorbidities linked to unfavorable COVID-19 outcome. General study results and limits: Patients with COVID-19 reportedly showed strongly skewed T cell receptor beta variable and joining gene usage. No sequencing was yet done of CD4+, regulatory or CD8+ subsets, or of SARS-CoV-2-responsive or tetramer+ sorted cells.

Multiplex PCR with BIOMED2 TRB-A/B primer pools amplified TRB rearrangements. From the multiplex PCR reads, TCRdb called clonotypes with MiXCR, one entry per CDR3 protein. The sample lists around 7,200 distinct CDR3 sequences; 25% to 40% were seen once. Each TRB amplification used about 250-550 ng of genomic DNA from blood. Specimen: blood. This receptor was taken from a human donor who had recovered from COVID-19.

Here the CDR3 DNA reads TGTGCCAGCCAGCGGGCGGGGGAGCGAGATACGCAGTATTTT. It is translated as CASQRAGERDTQYF. V and J are TRBV6-1 and TRBJ2-3; 7 bases align to TRBD2. Germline V gives CDR1 MNHNS, CDR2 SASEGT. The CDR3 contains 14 residues. Trimming at V came to 8 bases and at J to 5 bases, leaving 10 bases not matched to a gene.